This T cell receptor beta chain was profiled in a study of post-analysis software for immune sequencing data. Study-level points and caveats: Relative to controls, patients had roughly five TRBV segments at higher frequency, with TRBV5-6, TRBV5-1 and TRBV20-1 among these.

Germline V lookup: CDR1 SEHNR, CDR2 FQNEAQ (reference sequence). This CDR3 contains 16 residues. V lost 5 bases to trimming and J lost 2 bases; unmatched junction nucleotides: 12. Regarding this clonotype: Its antigen remains unidentified.

TCR beta libraries were prepared from cDNA with unique molecular identifiers. TCRdb reanalysed the PCR reads using MiXCR and keeps one entry per CDR3 protein. Of around 400,000 distinct CDR3 sequences in the sample, less than 35% were seen once. The source material was blood. The chain uses TRBV7-9 and TRBJ2-7, with 7 nucleotides matching TRBD1. The receptor was isolated from a girl between 10 and 17 years old with multiple sclerosis. The CDR3 loop is CASSIEKGQPPYEQYF. DNA for the CDR3: TGTGCCAGCAGCATCGAAAAGGGACAGCCGCCCTACGAGCAGTACTTC.